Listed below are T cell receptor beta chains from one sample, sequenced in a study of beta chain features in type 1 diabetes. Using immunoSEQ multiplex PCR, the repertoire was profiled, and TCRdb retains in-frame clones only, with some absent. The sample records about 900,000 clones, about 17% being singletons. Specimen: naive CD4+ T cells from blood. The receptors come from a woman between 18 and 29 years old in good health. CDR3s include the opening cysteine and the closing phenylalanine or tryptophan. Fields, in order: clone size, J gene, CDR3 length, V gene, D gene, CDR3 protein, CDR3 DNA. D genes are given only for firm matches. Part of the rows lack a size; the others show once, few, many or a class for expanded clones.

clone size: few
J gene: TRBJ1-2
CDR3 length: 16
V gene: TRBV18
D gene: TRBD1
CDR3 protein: CASSWSTGQANYGYTF
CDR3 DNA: TGTGCCAGCTCATGGTCGACCGGACAGGCCAACTATGGCTACACCTTC

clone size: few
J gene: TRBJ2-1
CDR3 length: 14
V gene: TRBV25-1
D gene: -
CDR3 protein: CASSGPGPHNEQFF
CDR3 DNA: TGTGCCAGCAGTGGACCCGGGCCTCACAATGAGCAGTTCTTC

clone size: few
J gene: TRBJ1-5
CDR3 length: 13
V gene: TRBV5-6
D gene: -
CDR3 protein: CASSLRQARAQHF
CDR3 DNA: TGTGCCAGCAGCTTGCGACAGGCGAGGGCCCAGCATTTT

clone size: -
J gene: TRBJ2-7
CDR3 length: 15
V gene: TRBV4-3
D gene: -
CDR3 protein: CASSQVNGVSYEQYF
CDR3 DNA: TGCGCCAGCAGCCAAGTCAATGGGGTCTCCTACGAGCAGTACTTC

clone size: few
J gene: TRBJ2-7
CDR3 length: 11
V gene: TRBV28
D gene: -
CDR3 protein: CASATAYEQYF
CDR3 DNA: TGTGCCAGCGCAACCGCCTACGAGCAGTACTTC

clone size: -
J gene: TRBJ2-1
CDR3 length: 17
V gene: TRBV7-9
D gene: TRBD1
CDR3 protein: CASSSPPPGQGFNEQFF
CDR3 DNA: TGTGCCAGCAGTAGCCCCCCTCCGGGACAGGGCTTCAATGAGCAGTTCTTC

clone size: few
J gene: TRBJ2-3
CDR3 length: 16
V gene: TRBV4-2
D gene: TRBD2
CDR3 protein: CASSQVLAGDPDTQYF
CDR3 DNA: TGTGCCAGCAGCCAAGTGCTAGCGGGAGATCCAGATACGCAGTATTTT

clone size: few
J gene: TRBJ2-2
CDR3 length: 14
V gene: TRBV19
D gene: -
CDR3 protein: CASSIAERTGELFF
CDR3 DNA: TGTGCCAGTAGTATTGCGGAGCGCACCGGGGAGCTGTTTTTT

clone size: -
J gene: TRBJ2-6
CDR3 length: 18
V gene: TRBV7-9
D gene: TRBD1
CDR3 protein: CASSFKQGASSGANVLTF
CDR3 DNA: TGTGCCAGCAGCTTTAAGCAGGGGGCCAGCTCTGGGGCCAACGTCCTGACTTTC

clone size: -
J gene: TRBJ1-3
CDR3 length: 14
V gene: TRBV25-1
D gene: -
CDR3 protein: CASRAMSSGNTIYF
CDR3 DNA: TGTGCCAGCAGGGCTATGTCGTCTGGAAACACCATATATTTT

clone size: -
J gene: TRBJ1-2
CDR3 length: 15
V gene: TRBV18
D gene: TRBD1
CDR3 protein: CASSPRGTGMSGYTF
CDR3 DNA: TGTGCCAGCTCACCACGGGGGACAGGGATGAGTGGCTACACCTTC

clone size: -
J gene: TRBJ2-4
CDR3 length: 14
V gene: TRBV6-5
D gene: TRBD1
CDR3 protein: CASSKQGREDIQYF
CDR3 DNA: TGTGCCAGCAGTAAACAGGGGCGCGAGGACATTCAGTACTTC

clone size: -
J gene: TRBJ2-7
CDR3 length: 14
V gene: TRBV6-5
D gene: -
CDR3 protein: CASSYRGLTYEQYF
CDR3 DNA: TGTGCCAGCAGTTACCGGGGCCTAACCTACGAGCAGTACTTC

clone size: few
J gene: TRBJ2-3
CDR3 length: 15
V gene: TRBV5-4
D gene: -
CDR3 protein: CASRRAGMGTDTQYF
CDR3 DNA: TGTGCCAGCAGACGAGCGGGTATGGGCACAGATACGCAGTATTTT

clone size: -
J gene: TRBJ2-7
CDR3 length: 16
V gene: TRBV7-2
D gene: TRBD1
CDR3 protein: CASSRQGGQGIYEQYF
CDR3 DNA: TGTGCCAGCAGCAGGCAGGGGGGACAGGGGATCTACGAGCAGTACTTC

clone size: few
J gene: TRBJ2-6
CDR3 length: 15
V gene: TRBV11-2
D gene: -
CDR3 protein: CASSLDGAGANVLTF
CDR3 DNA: TGTGCCAGCAGCTTAGACGGGGCTGGGGCCAACGTCCTGACTTTC

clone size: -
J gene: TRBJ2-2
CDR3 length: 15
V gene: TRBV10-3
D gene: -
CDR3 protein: CAISELATNTGELFF
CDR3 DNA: TGTGCCATCAGTGAGTTGGCGACGAACACCGGGGAGCTGTTTTTT

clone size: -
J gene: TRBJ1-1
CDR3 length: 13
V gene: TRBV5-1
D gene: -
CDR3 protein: CASALQGYTEAFF
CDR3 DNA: TGCGCCAGCGCCCTACAGGGTTACACTGAAGCTTTCTTT

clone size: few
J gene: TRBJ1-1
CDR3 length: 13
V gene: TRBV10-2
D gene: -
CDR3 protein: CASGSNRSAEAFF
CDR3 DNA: TGCGCCAGCGGTTCGAACAGATCGGCTGAAGCTTTCTTT

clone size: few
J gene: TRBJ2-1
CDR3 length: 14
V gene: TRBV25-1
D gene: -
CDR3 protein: CASSEYRGFSVQFF
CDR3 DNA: TGTGCCAGCAGTGAATATAGGGGTTTTTCGGTGCAGTTCTTC

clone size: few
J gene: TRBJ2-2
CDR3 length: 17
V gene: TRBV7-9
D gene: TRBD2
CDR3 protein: CASSLVRSGGPTGELFF
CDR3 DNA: TGTGCCAGCAGCTTAGTTCGGTCGGGAGGGCCGACCGGGGAGCTGTTTTTT

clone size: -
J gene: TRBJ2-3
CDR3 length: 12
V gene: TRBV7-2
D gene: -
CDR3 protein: CASSQAFDTQYF
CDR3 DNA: TGTGCCAGCAGCCAAGCCTTCGATACGCAGTATTTT

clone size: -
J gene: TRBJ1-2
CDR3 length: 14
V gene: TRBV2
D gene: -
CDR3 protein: CASSEARSGYGYTF
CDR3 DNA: TGTGCCAGCAGTGAAGCCCGGTCTGGTTATGGCTACACCTTC

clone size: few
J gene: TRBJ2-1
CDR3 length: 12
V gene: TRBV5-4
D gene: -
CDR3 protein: CASSLEAAEQFF
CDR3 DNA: TGTGCCAGCAGCTTGGAAGCGGCCGAGCAGTTCTTC

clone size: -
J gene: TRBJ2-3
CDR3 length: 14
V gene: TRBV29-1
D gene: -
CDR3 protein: CSVVDYASTDTQYF
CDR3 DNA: TGCAGCGTTGTCGACTATGCTAGCACAGATACGCAGTATTTT

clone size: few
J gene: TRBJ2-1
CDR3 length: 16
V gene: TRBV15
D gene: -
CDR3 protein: CATREFSRSSYNEQFF
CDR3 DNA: TGTGCCACCAGGGAATTTTCTCGTAGCTCCTACAATGAGCAGTTCTTC

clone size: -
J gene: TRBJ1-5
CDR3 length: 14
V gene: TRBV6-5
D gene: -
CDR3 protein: CASSLTGANQPQHF
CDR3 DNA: TGTGCCAGCAGTTTAACAGGAGCCAATCAGCCCCAGCATTTT

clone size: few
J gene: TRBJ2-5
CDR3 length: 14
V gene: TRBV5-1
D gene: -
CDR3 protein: CASSLVPDQETQYF
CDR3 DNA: TGCGCCAGCAGCTTGGTACCAGACCAAGAGACCCAGTACTTC

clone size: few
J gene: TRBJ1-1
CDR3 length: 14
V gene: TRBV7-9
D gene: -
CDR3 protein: CASTHSQMNTEAFF
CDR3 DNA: TGTGCCAGCACCCACTCACAGATGAACACTGAAGCTTTCTTT

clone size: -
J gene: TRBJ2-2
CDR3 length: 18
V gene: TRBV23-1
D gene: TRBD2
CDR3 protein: CASSQSRETSPGDGELFF
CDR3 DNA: TGCGCCAGCAGTCAATCCCGGGAGACTAGCCCTGGGGACGGGGAGCTGTTTTTT

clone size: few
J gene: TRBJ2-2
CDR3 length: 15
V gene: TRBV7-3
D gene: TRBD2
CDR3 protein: CASSSGLVRTGELFF
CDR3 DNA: TGTGCCAGCAGCTCCGGACTAGTTCGGACCGGGGAGCTGTTTTTT

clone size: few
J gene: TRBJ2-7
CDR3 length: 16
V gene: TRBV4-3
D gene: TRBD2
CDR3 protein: CASSQVLGLAGGQQYF
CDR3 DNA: TGCGCCAGCAGCCAAGTTTTGGGTCTAGCGGGAGGACAGCAGTACTTC

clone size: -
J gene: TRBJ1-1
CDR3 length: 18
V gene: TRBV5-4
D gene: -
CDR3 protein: CASSQVGPRLVKNTEAFF
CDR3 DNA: TGTGCCAGCAGCCAAGTGGGTCCTCGATTAGTGAAGAACACTGAAGCTTTCTTT

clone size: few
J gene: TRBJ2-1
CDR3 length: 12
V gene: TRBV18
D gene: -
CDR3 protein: CASSLVRNEQFF
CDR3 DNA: TGTGCCAGCTCCCTAGTTCGCAATGAGCAGTTCTTC

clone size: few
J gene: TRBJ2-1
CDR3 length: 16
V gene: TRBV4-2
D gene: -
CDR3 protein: CASSQDLQVGGNEQFF
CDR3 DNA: TGTGCCAGCAGCCAAGATTTGCAGGTCGGTGGCAATGAGCAGTTCTTC

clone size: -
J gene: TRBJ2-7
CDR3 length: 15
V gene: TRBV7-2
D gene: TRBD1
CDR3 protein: CASSIRPGQGYEQYF
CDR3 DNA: TGTGCCAGCAGCATAAGACCGGGACAGGGCTACGAGCAGTACTTC

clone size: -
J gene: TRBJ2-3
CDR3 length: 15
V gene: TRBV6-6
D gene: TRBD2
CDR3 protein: CASSPRTSGADTQYF
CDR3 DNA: TGTGCCAGCAGTCCCAGGACTAGCGGAGCAGATACGCAGTATTTT